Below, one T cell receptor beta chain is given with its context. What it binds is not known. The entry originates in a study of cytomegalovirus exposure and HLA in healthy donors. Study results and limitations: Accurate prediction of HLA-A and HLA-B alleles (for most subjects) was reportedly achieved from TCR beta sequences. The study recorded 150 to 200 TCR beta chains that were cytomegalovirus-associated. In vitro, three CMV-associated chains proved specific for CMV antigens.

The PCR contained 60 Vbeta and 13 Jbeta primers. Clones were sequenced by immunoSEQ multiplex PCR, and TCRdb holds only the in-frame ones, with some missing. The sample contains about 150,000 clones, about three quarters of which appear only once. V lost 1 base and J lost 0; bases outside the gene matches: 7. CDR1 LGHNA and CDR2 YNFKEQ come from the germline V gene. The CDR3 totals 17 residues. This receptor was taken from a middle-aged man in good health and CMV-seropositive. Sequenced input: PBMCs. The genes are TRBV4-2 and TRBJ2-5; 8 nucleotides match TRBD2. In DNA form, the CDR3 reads TGTGCCAGCAGCCAAGCCGGGAGGGCCTTGTACCAAGAGACCCAGTACTTC. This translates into CASSQAGRALYQETQYF.